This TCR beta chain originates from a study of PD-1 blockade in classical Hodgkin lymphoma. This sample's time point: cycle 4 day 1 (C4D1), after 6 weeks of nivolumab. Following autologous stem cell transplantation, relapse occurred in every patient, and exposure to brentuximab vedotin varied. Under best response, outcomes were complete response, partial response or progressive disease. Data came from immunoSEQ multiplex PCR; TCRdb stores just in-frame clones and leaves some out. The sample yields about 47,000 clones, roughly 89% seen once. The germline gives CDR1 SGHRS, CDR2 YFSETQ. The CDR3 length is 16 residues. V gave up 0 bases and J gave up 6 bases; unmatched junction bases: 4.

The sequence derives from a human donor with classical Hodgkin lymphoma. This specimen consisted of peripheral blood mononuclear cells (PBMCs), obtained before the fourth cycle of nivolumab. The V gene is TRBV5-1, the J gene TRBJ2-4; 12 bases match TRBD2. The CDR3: CASSLVTSGSGNIQYF. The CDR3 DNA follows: TGCGCCAGCAGCTTGGTGACTAGCGGGAGCGGAAACATTCAGTACTTC.